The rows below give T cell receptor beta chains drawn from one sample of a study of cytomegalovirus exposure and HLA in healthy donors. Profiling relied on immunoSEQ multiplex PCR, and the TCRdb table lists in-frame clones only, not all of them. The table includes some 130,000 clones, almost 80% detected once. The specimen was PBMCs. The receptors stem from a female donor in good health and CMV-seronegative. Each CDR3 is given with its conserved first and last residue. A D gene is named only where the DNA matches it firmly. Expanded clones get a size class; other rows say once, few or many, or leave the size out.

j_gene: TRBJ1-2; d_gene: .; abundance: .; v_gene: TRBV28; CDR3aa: CASSLEAEPYGYTF; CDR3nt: TGTGCCAGCAGTTTGGAGGCTGAACCGTATGGCTACACCTTC
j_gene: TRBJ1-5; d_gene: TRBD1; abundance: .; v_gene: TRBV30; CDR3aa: CALGQGNSNQPQHF; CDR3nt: TGTGCCTTAGGACAGGGAAATAGCAATCAGCCCCAGCATTTT
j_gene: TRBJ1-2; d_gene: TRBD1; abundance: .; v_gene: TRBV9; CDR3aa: CASSAPLTGDYGYTF; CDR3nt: TGTGCCAGCAGCGCGCCCTTGACAGGGGACTATGGCTACACCTTC
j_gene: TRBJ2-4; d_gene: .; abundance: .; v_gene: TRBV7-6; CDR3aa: CASSLGGAKNIQYF; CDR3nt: TGTGCCAGCAGCCTTGGGGGGGCCAAAAACATTCAGTACTTC
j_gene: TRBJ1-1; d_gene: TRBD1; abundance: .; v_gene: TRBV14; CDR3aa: CASRPVGQAVEAFF; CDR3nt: TGTGCCAGCAGGCCGGTCGGACAGGCTGTTGAAGCTTTCTTT
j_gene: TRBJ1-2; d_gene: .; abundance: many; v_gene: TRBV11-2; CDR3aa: CASSLGYGYTF; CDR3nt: TGTGCCAGTTCCCTAGGCTATGGCTACACCTTC
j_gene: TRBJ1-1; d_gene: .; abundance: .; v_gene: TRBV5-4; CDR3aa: CASSLEGATEAFF; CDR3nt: TGTGCCAGCAGCTTGGAAGGGGCCACTGAAGCTTTCTTT
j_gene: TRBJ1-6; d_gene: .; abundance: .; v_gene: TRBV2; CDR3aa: CASSVGDSPLHF; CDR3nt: TGTGCCAGCAGTGTCGGGGATTCACCCCTCCACTTT
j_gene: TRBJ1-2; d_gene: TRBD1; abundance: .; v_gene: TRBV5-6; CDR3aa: CASSSGTGDGYTF; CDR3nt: TGTGCCAGCAGCTCCGGGACAGGGGACGGCTACACCTTC
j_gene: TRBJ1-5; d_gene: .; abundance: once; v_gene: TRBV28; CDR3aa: CASSFNSNQPQHF; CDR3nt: TGTGCCAGCAGTTTTAATAGCAATCAGCCCCAGCATTTT
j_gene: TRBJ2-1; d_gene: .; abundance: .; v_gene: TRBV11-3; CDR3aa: CASSPLRGNSYNEQFF; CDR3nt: TGTGCCAGCAGCCCCCTCCGGGGGAACTCCTACAATGAGCAGTTCTTC
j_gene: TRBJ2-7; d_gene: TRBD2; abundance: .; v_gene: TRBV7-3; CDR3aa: CASSLAGGGYEQYF; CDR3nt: TGTGCCAGCAGCTTAGCGGGGGGAGGCTACGAGCAGTACTTC
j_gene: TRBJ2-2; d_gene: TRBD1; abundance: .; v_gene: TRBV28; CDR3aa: CASRPTGVGNTGELFF; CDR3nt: TGTGCCAGCAGACCCACAGGGGTAGGGAACACCGGGGAGCTGTTTTTT
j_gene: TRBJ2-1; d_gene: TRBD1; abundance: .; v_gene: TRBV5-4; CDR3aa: CASSLTGDSYNEQFF; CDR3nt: TGTGCCAGCAGCTTGACAGGGGATTCTTACAATGAGCAGTTCTTC
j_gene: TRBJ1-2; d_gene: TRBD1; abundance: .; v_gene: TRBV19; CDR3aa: CASSILNLRDRGIYGYTF; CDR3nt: TGTGCCAGTAGTATCTTAAATCTCCGGGACAGGGGTATCTATGGCTACACCTTC
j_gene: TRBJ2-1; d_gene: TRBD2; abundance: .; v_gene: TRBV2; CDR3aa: CASSEVAGVIDEQFF; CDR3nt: TGTGCCAGCAGTGAGGTAGCGGGAGTAATCGATGAGCAGTTCTTC
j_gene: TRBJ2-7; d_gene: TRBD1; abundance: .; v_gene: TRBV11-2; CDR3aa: CASSIGQGLSYEQYF; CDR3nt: TGTGCCAGCAGCATAGGACAGGGCCTCTCCTACGAGCAGTACTTC
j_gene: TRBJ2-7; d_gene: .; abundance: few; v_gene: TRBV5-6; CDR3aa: CASSLGQGNYEQYF; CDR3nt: TGTGCCAGCAGCTTGGGTCAGGGGAACTACGAGCAGTACTTC
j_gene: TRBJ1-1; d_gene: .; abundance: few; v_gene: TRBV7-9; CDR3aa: CASVFQGDTEAFF; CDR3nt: TGTGCCAGCGTGTTTCAGGGTGACACTGAAGCTTTCTTT
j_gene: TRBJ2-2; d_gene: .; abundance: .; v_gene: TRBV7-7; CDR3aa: CASSPGLADAGELFF; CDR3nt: TGTGCCAGCAGCCCAGGGTTAGCCGACGCCGGGGAGCTGTTTTTT
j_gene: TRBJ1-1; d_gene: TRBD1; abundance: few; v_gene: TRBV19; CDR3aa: CASRYRGHNMNTEAFF; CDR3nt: TGTGCCAGTAGATACAGGGGCCACAACATGAACACTGAAGCTTTCTTT
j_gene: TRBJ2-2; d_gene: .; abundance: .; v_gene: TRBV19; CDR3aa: CASNIRATAGELFF; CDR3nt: TGTGCCAGTAATATCAGGGCGACGGCCGGGGAGCTGTTTTTT
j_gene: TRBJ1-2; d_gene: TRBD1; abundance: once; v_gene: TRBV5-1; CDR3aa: CASSIQGGNYGYTF; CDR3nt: TGCGCCAGCAGCATCCAGGGGGGAAACTATGGCTACACCTTC
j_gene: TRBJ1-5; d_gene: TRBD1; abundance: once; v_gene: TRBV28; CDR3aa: CATLPGQGIQPQHF; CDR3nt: TGTGCCACCCTACCGGGACAGGGGATTCAGCCCCAGCATTTT
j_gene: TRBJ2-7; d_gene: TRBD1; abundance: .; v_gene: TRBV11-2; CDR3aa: CASSLDRGLYEQYF; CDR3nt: TGTGCCAGCAGTCTCGACAGGGGGCTCTACGAGCAGTACTTC
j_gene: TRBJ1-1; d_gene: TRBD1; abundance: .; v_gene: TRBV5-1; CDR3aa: CASSLGLAGGLEAFF; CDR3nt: TGCGCCAGCAGTTTGGGGCTGGCAGGGGGCCTTGAAGCTTTCTTT
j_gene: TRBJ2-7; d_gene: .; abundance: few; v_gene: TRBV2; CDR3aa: CASTQDRSRQYF; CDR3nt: TGTGCCAGCACCCAGGATAGGTCCCGGCAGTACTTC
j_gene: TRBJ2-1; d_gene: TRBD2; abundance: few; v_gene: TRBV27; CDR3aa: CASTPGGGNEQFF; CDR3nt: TGTGCCAGCACTCCGGGAGGGGGCAATGAGCAGTTCTTC
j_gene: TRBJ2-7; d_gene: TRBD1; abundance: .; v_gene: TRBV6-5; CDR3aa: CASSYQGTAAYEQYF; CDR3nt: TGTGCCAGCAGTTACCAGGGGACAGCGGCCTACGAGCAGTACTTC
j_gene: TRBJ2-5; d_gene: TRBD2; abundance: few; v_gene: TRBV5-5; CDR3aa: CASSRGLAGDETQYF; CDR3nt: TGTGCCAGCAGCCGCGGACTAGCGGGAGATGAGACCCAGTACTTC
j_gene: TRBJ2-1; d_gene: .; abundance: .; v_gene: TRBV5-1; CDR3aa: CASSLESGRSHNEQFF; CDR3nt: TGCGCCAGCAGCTTGGAGAGTGGGAGGAGCCACAATGAGCAGTTCTTC
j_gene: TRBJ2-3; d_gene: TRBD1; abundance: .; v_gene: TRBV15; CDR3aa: CATSNWGGQGWNTQYF; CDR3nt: TGTGCCACCAGCAATTGGGGGGGACAGGGGTGGAATACGCAGTATTTT
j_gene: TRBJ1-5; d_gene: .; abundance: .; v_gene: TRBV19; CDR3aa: CASSGAYSNQPQHF; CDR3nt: TGTGCCAGTAGTGGTGCGTATAGCAATCAGCCCCAGCATTTT
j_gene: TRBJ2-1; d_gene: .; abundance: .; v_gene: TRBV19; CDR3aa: CASMHSSYNEQFF; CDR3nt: TGTGCCAGTATGCACAGCTCCTACAATGAGCAGTTCTTC
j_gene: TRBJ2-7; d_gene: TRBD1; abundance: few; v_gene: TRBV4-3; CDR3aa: CASSQTGGNEQYF; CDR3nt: TGCGCCAGCAGCCAAACAGGGGGCAACGAGCAGTACTTC
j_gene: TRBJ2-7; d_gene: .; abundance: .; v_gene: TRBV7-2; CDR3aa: CASSPAAGTTYEQYF; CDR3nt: TGTGCCAGCAGCCCGGCCGCGGGGACCACCTACGAGCAGTACTTC
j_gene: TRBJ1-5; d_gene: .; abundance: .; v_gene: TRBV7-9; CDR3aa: CASSLGEAGDHPHNQPQHF; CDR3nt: TGTGCCAGCAGCTTAGGAGAGGCAGGGGACCACCCCCACAATCAGCCCCAGCATTTT
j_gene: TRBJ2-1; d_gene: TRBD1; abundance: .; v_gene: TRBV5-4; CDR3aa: CASSRQGAYYNEQFF; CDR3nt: TGTGCCAGCAGCCGGCAGGGGGCCTACTACAATGAGCAGTTCTTC
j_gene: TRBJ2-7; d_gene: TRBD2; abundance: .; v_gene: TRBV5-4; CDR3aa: CASKVAGAHEQYF; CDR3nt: TGTGCCAGCAAAGTAGCGGGGGCTCACGAGCAGTACTTC
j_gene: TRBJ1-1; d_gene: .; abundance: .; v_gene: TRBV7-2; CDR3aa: CASSLEPGKNEAFF; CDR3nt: TGTGCCAGCAGCTTAGAACCAGGAAAGAATGAAGCTTTCTTT
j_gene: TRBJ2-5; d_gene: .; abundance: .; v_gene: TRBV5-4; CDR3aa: CASSSTGLQETQYF; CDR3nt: TGTGCCAGCAGCTCTACAGGCCTCCAAGAGACCCAGTACTTC
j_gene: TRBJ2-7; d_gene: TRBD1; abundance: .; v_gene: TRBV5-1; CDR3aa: CASSAGTAYSYEQYF; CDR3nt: TGCGCCAGCAGCGCCGGGACAGCGTACTCCTACGAGCAGTACTTC
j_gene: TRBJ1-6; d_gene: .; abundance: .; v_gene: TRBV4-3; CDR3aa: CASSQESRLSYNSPLHF; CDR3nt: TGCGCCAGCAGCCAAGAGTCCAGGCTCTCCTATAATTCACCCCTCCACTTT
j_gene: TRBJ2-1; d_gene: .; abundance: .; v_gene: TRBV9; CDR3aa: CASSVDTGLEQFF; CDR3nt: TGTGCCAGCAGCGTAGATACAGGTCTCGAGCAGTTCTTC
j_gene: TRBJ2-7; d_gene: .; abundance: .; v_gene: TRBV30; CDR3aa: CACRVGSYEQYF; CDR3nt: TGTGCCTGCAGGGTCGGGTCCTACGAGCAGTACTTC
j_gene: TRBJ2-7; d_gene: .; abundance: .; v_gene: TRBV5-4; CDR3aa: CASSLGEEGVLEQYF; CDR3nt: TGTGCCAGCAGCTTGGGTGAAGAAGGGGTACTCGAGCAGTACTTC
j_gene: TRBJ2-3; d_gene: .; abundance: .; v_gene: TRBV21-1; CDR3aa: CASSNQTSGSDTDTQYF; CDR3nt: TGTGCCAGCAGCAATCAGACTAGCGGGAGTGATACAGATACGCAGTATTTT
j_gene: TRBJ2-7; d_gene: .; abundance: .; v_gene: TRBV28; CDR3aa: CASRPPGGAGYEQYF; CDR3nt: TGTGCCAGCAGACCCCCGGGGGGCGCTGGCTACGAGCAGTACTTC
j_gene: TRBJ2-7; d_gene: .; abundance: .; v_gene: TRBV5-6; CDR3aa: CASSLEQIYEQYF; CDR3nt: TGTGCCAGCAGCTTGGAACAGATCTACGAGCAGTACTTC
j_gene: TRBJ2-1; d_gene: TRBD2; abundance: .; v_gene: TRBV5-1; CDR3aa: CASSLERGSSYNEQFF; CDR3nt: TGCGCCAGCAGCTTGGAGCGGGGGAGCTCCTACAATGAGCAGTTCTTC
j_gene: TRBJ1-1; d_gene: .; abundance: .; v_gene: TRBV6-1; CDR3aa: CASSDPGLMNTEAFF; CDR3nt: TGTGCCAGCAGTGATCCCGGACTTATGAACACTGAAGCTTTCTTT
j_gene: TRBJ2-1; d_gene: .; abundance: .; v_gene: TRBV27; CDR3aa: CASSFPNNEQFF; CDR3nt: TGTGCCAGCAGTTTTCCAAACAATGAGCAGTTCTTC
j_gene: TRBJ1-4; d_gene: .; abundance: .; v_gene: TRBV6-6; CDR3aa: CASSYDGSPNEKLFF; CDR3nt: TGTGCCAGCAGTTACGACGGGAGTCCTAATGAAAAACTGTTTTTT
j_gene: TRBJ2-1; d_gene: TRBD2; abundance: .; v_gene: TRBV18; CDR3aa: CASSPPSGSDNEQFF; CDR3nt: TGTGCCAGCTCACCACCTAGCGGGAGCGATAATGAGCAGTTCTTC